This T cell receptor (beta chain) was obtained from a study of shared clonotypes between healthy human individuals. Looked up from germline, CDR1 is SNHLY and CDR2 is FYNNEI. CDR3 length: 13 residues. V dropped 4 bases and J dropped 1 base, with 7 bases sitting between them. On this clone itself: Other DNA sequences in the sample encode the same CDR3.

Sequencing was performed with immunoSEQ multiplex PCR; in TCRdb, only in-frame clones are kept and a portion is missing. The sample shows approximately 2.5 million clones, 93% of them seen only once. The receptor was isolated from a man younger than 35 in good health. Some clones in this sample may be carry-over from other donors' samples. J is TRBJ2-5 and V is TRBV2; D is unclear. The specimen sequenced was naive CD4+ T cells from PBMCs. The sample's subset: CD45RA+ positively selected. Written as DNA, the CDR3 is TGTGCCAGCAGTGGGCAGGTCCAAGAGACCCAGTACTTC. Translated: CASSGQVQETQYF. The full variable domain, its missing parts supplied by reference TRBV2 and TRBJ2-5, is EPEVTQTPSHQVTQMGQEVILRCVPISNHLYFYWYRQILGQKVEFLVSFYNNEISEKSEIFDDQFSVERPDGSNFTLKIRSTKLEDSAMYFCASSGQVQETQYFGPGTRLLVL.